This TCR beta chain was captured by sequencing in a study of cytomegalovirus exposure and HLA in healthy donors. Study-wide context: About 85 million unique TCR sequences came from HLA-typed donors in an early release. Study-level findings and limits: Through in vitro validation, a few CMV-associated chains were shown to be specific for CMV antigens.

CDR3 length: 16 amino acids. Germline V lookup: CDR1 SEHNR, CDR2 FQNEAQ (reference sequence). Regarding this clone: Its antigen remains unknown. Mismatch with germline at one junction end may stem from a read error.

The PCR had 60 Vbeta and 13 Jbeta primers. In the original processing: In a later analysis, the count reached 80 million or so unique TCR beta chains, with around 10 million shared. Sequencing was performed with immunoSEQ multiplex PCR; in TCRdb, only in-frame clones are kept and a portion is missing. V, J and clone size are those of that table, while D and trimming were read from the DNA. The sample gives almost 90,000 clones, 75% to 90% of which show up once; 6.5% to 8.5% is in the top ten. J is TRBJ2-7 and V is TRBV7-9; 9 bases fit TRBD2. The receptor was derived from a middle-aged man in good health and CMV-seropositive. Sequencing was done on a sample of PBMCs. This CDR3 is CSSSKSDSGSSGEQYF. The CDR3 DNA is TGTTCCAGCAGCAAATCCGATAGCGGGAGTTCCGGCGAGCAGTACTTC.